This TCR beta chain was recorded in a study of shared clonotypes between healthy human individuals. This CDR3 comprises 16 residues. Trimming stripped 4 bases from V and 0 bases from J, with 13 bases between. Germline assignment: CDR1 SNHLY and CDR2 FYNNEI. Naive CD8 cells lacked CD45RO and underwent positive selection for CCR7, leaving out terminally differentiated effector memory CD45RA+ cells. Deep-level settings were used for running the assay. The repertoire was sequenced with immunoSEQ multiplex PCR; TCRdb's copy has only in-frame clones and lacks some. Altogether about 2.1 million clones are present, around 93% being singletons, with the ten largest covering more than 1.5%.

V and J are TRBV2 and TRBJ2-4, with TRBD2 as a possible D gene (6 bases). Sequencing was performed on naive CD8+ T cells from PBMCs. This TCR came from a young man in good health. Some clones in this sample may be carry-over from other donors' samples. The CDR3 sequence: CASSAGSGLAKNIQYF. CDR3 nucleotides: TGTGCCAGCAGTGCAGGGTCGGGACTAGCCAAAAACATTCAGTACTTC. Full variable domain (rest looked up from reference TRBV2 and TRBJ2-4): EPEVTQTPSHQVTQMGQEVILRCVPISNHLYFYWYRQILGQKVEFLVSFYNNEISEKSEIFDDQFSVERPDGSNFTLKIRSTKLEDSAMYFCASSAGSGLAKNIQYFGAGTRLSVL.